The TCR beta chain described here comes from a study of PD-L1 blockade in urothelial cancer. Whole-study context: The study started patients on atezolizumab in about 2014, giving 1,200 mg intravenously every 3 weeks. Between 0 and 3 chemotherapy regimens preceded treatment for each patient.

Notes on this clone: Its antigen is unknown. Other DNA sequences of this sample code for an identical CDR3.

TCRdb's copy holds only in-frame clones and misses some; the assay was immunoSEQ multiplex PCR. The sample has about 90,000 clones, approximately 82% seen once. This CDR3 has 14 residues. Germline CDR1 reads MNHEY; CDR2 reads SVGAGI. V trimming: 5 bases; J trimming: 4 bases; junction bases outside the gene matches: 4. The sample's time point: peripheral blood 6 weeks after treatment start. Per patient, between 1 and 8 samples were collected at pretreatment and on-treatment time points. Study-level results: Pretreatment TCR clonality in blood under the median foretold superior survival.

This chain uses TRBV6-5 with TRBJ2-1, with TRBD2 matching 8 bases. This TCR derives from a man aged 70 or older with urothelial cancer. This specimen consisted of PBMCs, obtained around atezolizumab (anti-PD-L1) treatment. The CDR3: CASSTSGPYNEQFF. DNA of the CDR3: TGTGCCAGCAGTACTAGCGGACCATACAATGAGCAGTTCTTC.